This T cell receptor (beta chain) stems from a study of cytomegalovirus exposure and HLA in healthy donors. TCRdb's copy holds only in-frame clones and misses some; the assay was immunoSEQ multiplex PCR. The table shows 110,000 to 150,000 clones, with approximately 94% occurring only once. As regards this clone: The antigen remains unidentified.

The donors were part of the approximately 130-subject validation cohort, which stood apart from the 666-subject first cohort. Findings and limits, study-wide: While the bulk of TCR sequences proved rare, some public TCRs turned up in many donors.

Trimming took 4 bases from V and 8 from J; bases not matched to a gene: 3. The CDR3 has 14 residues. Germline CDR1 SNHLY, CDR2 FYNNEI. Sequenced sample: PBMCs. The V gene is TRBV2, the J gene TRBJ1-4, with 11 bases fitting TRBD1. This clonotype originated in a young man in good health and CMV-seropositive. CDR3 sequence: CASSGGTGGEKLFF. CDR3 nucleotides: TGTGCCAGCAGTGGAGGGACAGGGGGAGAAAAACTGTTTTTT.